This T cell receptor (beta chain) came from a study of T cells in Graves' hyperthyroidism and ophthalmopathy. Whole-study results and caveats: Peripheral blood also featured most of the thyroid clonotypes expanded above 0.001.

This clonotype was detected a few times. Its antigen is still unknown. Germline V CDR1 and CDR2: SGHTS, YDEGEE. This CDR3 comprises 14 residues. The germline V and J ends were trimmed by 5 bases and 9 bases, with 18 bases remaining between them. Amplification of TCR beta CDR3 regions used RNA as the template. A set of HTBI primers served as the primers for a first-round RT-PCR of the TCR CDR3. One entry per CDR3 protein results from TCRdb running MiXCR on the multiplex PCR reads. Of a few hundred thousand distinct CDR3 sequences listed, around a sixth were seen once; the top ten hold roughly 26%. Orbital computed tomography and thyroid ultrasound, together with serum TRAb and thyroxine and clinical symptoms, were used for diagnoses. Ahead of any ophthalmopathy symptoms, the blood sample was obtained at the first diagnosis of hyperthyroidism.

The V gene is TRBV5-8, the J gene TRBJ2-1, with no clear D. Sequences were obtained from blood. This TCR came from a young woman with Graves' hyperthyroidism that later progressed to Graves' ophthalmopathy. In DNA form, the CDR3 reads TGTGCCAGCAGTATAACTCGCCCTGTTGCTGAGCAGTTCTTC. It specifies CASSITRPVAEQFF.